The present T cell receptor (beta chain) was sequenced within a study of shared clonotypes between healthy human individuals. Generated by immunoSEQ multiplex PCR, the TCRdb table keeps only in-frame clones and is missing some. This sample has approximately 2.3 million clones, with over 85% found just once. Sequencing was done on a sample of naive CD4+ T cells from PBMCs. Subset described: CD45RA+ positively selected. The sequence was obtained from a man aged 18-30 years in good health. Some clones in this sample may be carry-over from other donors' samples.

The CDR3 DNA reads as TGTGCCAGCAGTGTTTACAGGGCAGCCTACGAGCAGTACTTC. Protein sequence: CASSVYRAAYEQYF. The chain couples TRBV28 to TRBJ2-7, with a tentative D call TRBD1 (6 bases). The germline gives CDR1 MDHEN, CDR2 SYDVKM. There are 14 residues in the CDR3. V lost 5 bases, J lost 2 bases, and 13 bases lay in between.